This T cell receptor beta chain comes out of a study of response to subunit inactivated influenza vaccine. V lost 4 bases to trimming and J lost 5 bases, with 9 bases between them. Germline lookup yields CDR1 SGHNT and CDR2 YYREEE (reference sequence). The CDR3 sequence is 13 residues long. This clonotype was seen a few times. Its antigen is not known. Whole-study results and caveats: The authors offered the suggestion that each seasonal influenza vaccination recruits few new T cells.

MiXCR was run by TCRdb on the RT-PCR reads, yielding one entry per CDR3 protein. In the table there are just under 250,000 distinct CDR3 sequences, more than 10% of which are singletons. V is TRBV5-4 and J is TRBJ2-2; D is undetermined. This TCR was sampled from a man aged 45-60 years who received an inactivated influenza vaccine. This sample comprised non-naive T cells sorted from PBMCs, obtained 14 to 15 days before vaccination. The CDR3 here is CASSPPWTGELFF. The CDR3 nucleotides are TGTGCCAGCAGCCCGCCGTGGACCGGGGAGCTGTTTTTT.